This entry describes one T cell receptor (beta chain). The sample is drawn from a study of cytomegalovirus exposure and HLA in healthy donors. CDR1 is MNHEY, CDR2 SVGAGI, per germline. This CDR3 contains 13 residues. The PCR contained 60 Vbeta and 13 Jbeta primers. Libraries were prepared by immunoSEQ multiplex PCR; TCRdb keeps only in-frame clonotypes and omits some of them. The profile shows about 130,000 clones, roughly 82% of them singletons. The material sequenced was PBMCs. This chain links TRBV6-5 with TRBJ2-5, with D tentatively TRBD2 (6 bases). The end of the DNA is better explained by TRBJ2-7, so the J call may be wrong. This sequence originates from a male donor in good health and CMV-seropositive. CDR3 sequence (DNA): TGTGCCAGCAGTTTGGCGGGGAGCTACGAGCAGTACTTC. Translated: CASSLAGSYEQYF.